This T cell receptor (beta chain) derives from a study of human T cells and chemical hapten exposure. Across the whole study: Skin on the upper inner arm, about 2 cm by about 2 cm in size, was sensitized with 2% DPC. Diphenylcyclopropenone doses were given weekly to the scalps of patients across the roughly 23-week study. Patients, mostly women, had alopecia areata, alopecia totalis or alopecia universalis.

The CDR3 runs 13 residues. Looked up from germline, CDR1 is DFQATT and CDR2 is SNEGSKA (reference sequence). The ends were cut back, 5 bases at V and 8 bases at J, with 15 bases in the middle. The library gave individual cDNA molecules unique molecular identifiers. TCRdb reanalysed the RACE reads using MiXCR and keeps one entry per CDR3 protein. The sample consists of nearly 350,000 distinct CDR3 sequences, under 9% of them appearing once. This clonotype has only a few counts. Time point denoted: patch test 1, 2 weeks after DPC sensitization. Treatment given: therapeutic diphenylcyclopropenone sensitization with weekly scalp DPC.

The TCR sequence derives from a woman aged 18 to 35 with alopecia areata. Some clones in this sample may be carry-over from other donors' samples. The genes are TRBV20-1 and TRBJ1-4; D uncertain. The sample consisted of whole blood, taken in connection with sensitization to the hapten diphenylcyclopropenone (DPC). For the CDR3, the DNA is TGCAGTGCTTCCAGTAAGCCCAGAGAAAAACTGTTTTTT. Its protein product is CSASSKPREKLFF.